This T cell receptor (beta chain) was recovered during a study of CD8 T cells in ankylosing spondylitis. Study findings and constraints: Blood of patients with ankylosing spondylitis appeared to be characterized by a TCR beta motif of eight highly homologous variants.

The CDR3 is 16 residues long. Per germline, CDR1 SGDLS and CDR2 YYNGEE. V was trimmed by 4 bases and J by 0 bases, leaving 14 bases between them. This clonotype was picked up many times. The target antigen is unknown. Researchers built TCR beta libraries using quantitative 5'-RACE with molecular barcodes. TCRdb analysed the 5' RACE reads with MiXCR anew, one entry per CDR3 protein. The sample includes fewer than 550,000 distinct CDR3 sequences, less than 6% of them seen just once. J is TRBJ1-3 and V is TRBV9; possible D gene TRBD1, 6 bases. This TCR came from a male donor with ankylosing spondylitis. Input material: blood, either unsorted or a sorted T cell fraction (not recorded which). CDR3 nucleotides: TGTGCCAGCAGCCCCCAAGACAGGCGCTCTGGAAACACCATATATTTT. Translation: CASSPQDRRSGNTIYF.